The entry below describes one TCR beta chain. The antigen is undetermined. The CDR3 totals 13 residues. The germline gives CDR1 MGHRA, CDR2 YSYEKL. The V gene lost 4 bases and the J gene lost 10 bases, with 13 bases spanning the gap. This sample was included in a study of T cells after yellow fever vaccination. Study conclusions and caveats: Reappearance after the booster was seen for most primary-vaccination clones, at 96% CD4 and 85% to 90% CD8.

In TCRdb, the 5' RACE reads were re-called with MiXCR into one record per CDR3 protein. The sample consists of roughly 330,000 distinct CDR3 sequences, 3% to 4.5% of them appearing once. The J gene is TRBJ2-2, the V gene TRBV4-1; D uncertain. The sequence was obtained from a man between 18 and 35 years old who received the YFV17D yellow fever vaccine. The material was PBMCs, obtained 5 days after the yellow fever booster vaccination. CDR3 nucleotides: TGCGCCAGCAGCCGCCCCCGGGCTCAGGAGCTGTTTTTT. Translation gives CASSRPRAQELFF.